What follows are 15 T cell receptor beta chains derived from one specimen sequenced in a study of cytomegalovirus exposure and HLA in healthy donors. It was with 60 Vbeta and 13 Jbeta primers that the PCR ran. Profiling relied on immunoSEQ multiplex PCR, and the TCRdb table lists in-frame clones only, not all of them. Of 90,000 to 100,000 clones in the sample, around a tenth were seen once. Sequenced material: PBMCs. These receptor sequences come from a man aged 50 or older in good health and CMV-seropositive.

Remarks on this clone: The junction does not match germline at one end; this may be a read error. The gene calls are TRBV30 and TRBJ1-2; perhaps TRBD1 as D (6 bases). The CDR3 covers 12 residues. Per germline, CDR1 GTSNPN and CDR2 SVGIG (reference sequence). CDR3 bases: TGTGCCTGGAGTGTTGCCGGCGGACAGTACGAGTTC. It yields the protein CAWSVAGGQYEF.

This clone was found a few times. The rearrangement joins TRBV7-3 to TRBJ2-7; perhaps TRBD1 as D (6 bases). V shed 5 bases and J shed 2 bases, with 10 bases lying between them. The CDR3 consists of 13 residues. Germline CDR1 and CDR2: SGHTA and FQGTGA. The CDR3 protein is CASSRDNTYEQYF. CDR3 nucleotides: TGTGCCAGCAGCCGGGACAATACCTACGAGCAGTACTTC.

The chain is built from TRBV19 and TRBJ1-1; D perhaps matches TRBD1 (5 bases). This CDR3 is built from 15 residues. From germline, CDR1 is LNHDA and CDR2 SQIVND (reference sequence). Trimming cost V 2 bases and J 1 base, with 11 bases left between them. The CDR3 nucleotides are TGTGCCAGTAGTATACGAAGGACACCGAACACTGAAGCTTTCTTT. Translated: CASSIRRTPNTEAFF.

This chain uses TRBV6-1 with TRBJ1-6; D may be TRBD1 (6 bases). This CDR3 region has 16 residues. Germline V CDR1 and CDR2: MNHNS, SASEGT. V dropped 2 bases and J dropped 7 bases, with 15 bases sitting between them. The chain's CDR3 is CASSESSAGVNSPLHF. The CDR3 DNA is TGTGCCAGCAGTGAATCCTCGGCAGGGGTGAATTCACCCCTCCACTTT.

This clone occurred a few times. V and J are TRBV29-1 and TRBJ1-5, with TRBD1 matching 11 bases. With 4 bases clipped from V and 4 bases from J, the junction kept 3 bases outside the gene matches. This CDR3 spans 14 amino acids. CDR1 SQVTM and CDR2 ANQGSEA come from the germline V gene. This chain's CDR3 is CSVGDRGSNQPQHF. The DNA for the CDR3 is TGCAGCGTTGGGGACAGGGGGTCGAATCAGCCCCAGCATTTT.

This clone has just a few counts. The V call is TRBV6-1, the J call TRBJ2-7, with TRBD1 as a possible D gene (5 bases). Germline V gene lookup returns CDR1 MNHNS and CDR2 SASEGT. Trimming removed 4 bases from V and 6 bases from J, with 16 bases in between. CDR3 length: 14 residues. The CDR3 DNA reads TGTGCCAGCAGTGCTGACAGTCTAAGTCCCGAGCAGTACTTC. Protein sequence: CASSADSLSPEQYF.

This chain's CDR3 is CASSLAASYNEQFF. The CDR3 coding sequence is TGTGCCAGCAGCCTAGCGGCCTCCTACAATGAGCAGTTCTTC. The V gene is TRBV6-5, the J gene TRBJ2-1; TRBD2 matches 7 bases. The V gene end was trimmed by 6 bases and the J gene end by 0 bases; junction bases not matched to a gene: 2. Germline CDR1 MNHEY, CDR2 SVGAGI. The CDR3 spans 14 residues.

This clone was recorded at least ten times. V and J are TRBV5-4 and TRBJ1-3; TRBD1 might be the D (6 bases). Trimming took 2 bases from V and 2 from J, leaving 17 bases between them. This CDR3 is 17 amino acids long. CDR1 is SGHNT and CDR2 is YYREEE in the germline V gene (reference sequence). DNA for the CDR3: TGTGCCAGCAGCTTCGGACAGCGAAATGGCGCTGGAAACACCATATATTTT. It codes for CASSFGQRNGAGNTIYF.

This clone was detected once. Other DNA sequences in the sample encode the same CDR3. The gene calls are TRBV7-3 and TRBJ1-6; unclear D gene. Trimming pared 1 base from V and 6 bases from J, leaving 7 bases between. This CDR3 is built from 14 residues. The germline gives CDR1 SGHTA, CDR2 FQGTGA. In DNA, the CDR3 is TGTGCCAGCAGCTTAAGAGGAAGTAATTCACCCCTCCACTTT. Residues: CASSLRGSNSPLHF. The full variable domain, its missing parts supplied by reference TRBV7-3 and TRBJ1-6, is GAGVSQTPSNKVTEKGKYVELRCDPISGHTALYWYRQSLGQGPEFLIYFQGTGAADDSGLPNDRFFAVRPEGSVSTLKIQRTERGDSAVYLCASSLRGSNSPLHFGNGTRLTVT.

Only a few counts were recorded for this clone. V and J are TRBV29-1 and TRBJ2-1, with 12 bases lining up with TRBD2. The V gene end was trimmed by 5 bases and the J gene end by 8 bases; junction bases not matched to a gene: 10. The CDR3 loop spans 15 amino acids. CDR1 is SQVTM, CDR2 ANQGSEA, per germline. CDR3 DNA: TGCAGCGTTCTCTCTAGCGGGAGGGTAATCGATGAGCAGTTCTTC. This gives the protein CSVLSSGRVIDEQFF.

In this sample, this clone turned up a few times. The J gene is TRBJ2-3, the V gene TRBV5-1, with 11 bases fitting TRBD2. The CDR3 sequence is 15 residues long. V was pared by 4 bases and J by 6 bases, with 7 bases of the junction left unmatched. Germline V gene lookup returns CDR1 SGHRS and CDR2 YFSETQ. This CDR3 is CASSPTSGSRDTQYF. CDR3 nucleotides: TGCGCCAGCAGCCCTACTAGCGGGAGTAGGGATACGCAGTATTTT.

This clone was counted a few times. V usage is TRBV4-1 and J usage is TRBJ1-1, with unresolved D. The germline V and J ends were trimmed by 8 bases and 0 bases, with 16 bases remaining between them. CDR3 length: 15 residues. Germline assignment: CDR1 MGHRA and CDR2 YSYEKL. The CDR3: CASEPNTGVNTEAFF. CDR3 nucleotide sequence: TGCGCCAGCGAGCCTAATACCGGGGTGAACACTGAAGCTTTCTTT.

The rearrangement links TRBV18 to TRBJ1-2; 8 nucleotides agree with TRBD1. V shed 8 bases, J shed 4 bases, and the junction held 6 bases outside the gene matches. The CDR3 runs 13 residues. CDR1 and CDR2 (germline): KGHSH, LQKENI. The CDR3 loop reads CASGQGFSYGYTF. The CDR3 region has the DNA TGTGCCAGCGGACAGGGATTTAGCTATGGCTACACCTTC.

The V and J genes are TRBV7-2 and TRBJ2-4; TRBD2 agrees at 10 bases. V lost 0 bases and J lost 6; bases outside the gene matches: 5. The CDR3 extends over 16 amino acids. The germline V gene encodes CDR1 SGHTA and CDR2 FQGNSA. CDR3 sequence: CASSLASGRAGNIQYF. In DNA form, the CDR3 reads TGTGCCAGCAGCTTAGCGAGCGGGAGGGCCGGAAACATTCAGTACTTC.

This clone was detected only a few times. V is TRBV28 and J is TRBJ2-3; 8 bases match TRBD2. The CDR3 has 15 amino acids. V was clipped by 6 bases and J by 4 bases; unmatched bases: 9. Germline CDR1 MDHEN, CDR2 SYDVKM. The CDR3 region has the DNA TGTGCCAGCAGCTTGCCCGGGGGGGTCGCAGATACGCAGTATTTT. This translates into CASSLPGGVADTQYF.